These 23 T cell receptor beta chains came from one sample sequenced in a study of cytotoxic CD8 clonotypes in ibrutinib-treated CLL. The table came from immunoSEQ multiplex PCR; TCRdb's copy has only in-frame clones and leaves some out. The top ten clones hold about 39% of a sample with 110,000 or so clones, roughly 57% of them seen once. The sequenced sample was PBMCs, obtained after 24 months of ibrutinib treatment. The source is a human donor with chronic lymphocytic leukemia.

This clone came up once. The chain couples TRBV21-1 to TRBJ2-5. TRBV21-1 is a recognized pseudogene. The CDR3 contains 15 residues. CDR3 nucleotides: TGTGCCAGCAGCAGGCCGGGGACGAATCAAGAGACCCAGTACTTC. Translating gives CASSRPGTNQETQYF.

The chain is built from TRBV7-2 and TRBJ2-5, with TRBD2 as a possible D gene (5 bases). The germline V and J ends were trimmed by 3 bases and 5 bases, with 13 bases remaining between them. Germline loops: CDR1 SGHTA, CDR2 FQGNSA. The CDR3 covers 14 residues. The CDR3 sequence is CASSLRFGSETQYF. DNA for the CDR3: TGTGCCAGCAGCTTGCGATTTGGGAGTGAGACCCAGTACTTC.

This clone was counted between two and nine times. This chain connects TRBV7-8 to TRBJ2-7; the D is unclear. The germline CDR1 and CDR2 sequences are SGHVS and FQNEAQ. The CDR3 loop spans 13 amino acids. Trimming removed 4 bases at V and 3 bases at J, with 10 bases between. Written as DNA, the CDR3 is TGTGCCAGCAGCTACGGAGCCAACTACGAGCAGTACTTC. Translating it yields CASSYGANYEQYF.

V is TRBV7-3 and J is TRBJ2-1; 8 nucleotides line up with TRBD1. Looked up from germline, CDR1 is SGHTA and CDR2 is FQGTGA. This CDR3 spans 14 amino acids. Trimming at V came to 2 bases and at J to 7 bases, leaving 4 bases not matched to a gene. CDR3 sequence reads: CASSLVRGHNEQFF. The CDR3 DNA reads TGTGCCAGCAGCTTAGTCAGGGGGCATAATGAGCAGTTCTTC.

This clone was seen a handful of times. This chain uses TRBV29-1 with TRBJ2-5; perhaps D is TRBD1 or TRBD2 (5 bases each). Germline V gene data show CDR1 as SQVTM and CDR2 as ANQGSEA. There are 15 residues in the CDR3. Trimming took 5 bases from V and 7 from J, leaving 23 bases between them. The CDR3 bases are TGCAGCGTTAAGGGGACGGCCCAAGAGTTGGGGACCCAGTACTTC. It encodes CSVKGTAQELGTQYF.

The rearrangement links TRBV7-9 to TRBJ2-7; D perhaps matches TRBD1 (5 bases). Trimming took off 1 base at V and 0 bases at J, with 13 bases between the two ends. The CDR3 is 16 amino acids. The germline V gene encodes CDR1 SEHNR and CDR2 FQNEAQ (reference sequence). The CDR3 DNA reads as TGTGCCAGCAGCTTAGTGATAGGCAGGGTCTCCTACGAGCAGTACTTC. Translating gives CASSLVIGRVSYEQYF.

The V call is TRBV30, the J call TRBJ1-4, with 8 bases lining up with TRBD1. J lost 7 bases, V lost 3 bases, and 7 bases had no gene match. This CDR3 spans 14 amino acids. CDR1 and CDR2 from the germline V gene are GTSNPN and SVGIG (reference sequence). CDR3 residues: CAWRETGVREKLFF. The DNA for the CDR3 is TGTGCCTGGAGAGAGACAGGGGTTCGTGAAAAACTGTTTTTT. The complete variable domain, with remaining parts taken from reference TRBV30 and TRBJ1-4, reads SQTIHQWPATLVQPVGSPLSLECTVEGTSNPNLYWYRQAAGRGLQLLFYSVGIGQISSEVPQNLSASRPQDRQFILSSKKLLLSDSGFYLCAWRETGVREKLFFGSGTQLSVL.

This rearrangement joins TRBV10-1 to TRBJ1-3; 7 nucleotides align to TRBD1. Germline CDR1 reads WNHNN; CDR2 reads SYGVQD (reference sequence). The V segment lost 10 bases and the J segment 0 bases; nucleotides outside the gene matches: 12. CDR3 length equals 16 residues. CDR3 sequence (DNA): TGCGCCACCCGCGGGACAGCGATTCTCTCTGGAAACACCATATATTTT. Translation: CATRGTAILSGNTIYF.

This chain links TRBV18 with TRBJ2-7; no reliable D call. V was trimmed by 4 bases and J by 3 bases, leaving 13 bases between them. The CDR3 consists of 14 residues. The germline CDR1 and CDR2 sequences are KGHSH and LQKENI. CDR3 residues: CASSLGPQNYEQYF. The CDR3 DNA is TGTGCCAGCTCACTCGGGCCGCAGAACTACGAGCAGTACTTC.

This chain connects TRBV5-1 to TRBJ2-1; 7 nucleotides agree with TRBD2. The CDR3 covers 16 residues. V lost 0 bases to trimming and J lost 6 bases; unmatched junction nucleotides: 9. The germline V gene has CDR1 SGHRS and CDR2 YFSETQ. This CDR3 reads CASSLESSGVANEQFF. CDR3 in DNA: TGCGCCAGCAGCTTGGAATCCAGCGGGGTGGCCAATGAGCAGTTCTTC. Together with reference TRBV5-1 and TRBJ2-1, the CDR3 gives the full variable domain: KAGVTQTPRYLIKTRGQQVTLSCSPISGHRSVSWYQQTPGQGLQFLFEYFSETQRNKGNFPGRFSGRQFSNSRSEMNVSTLELGDSALYLCASSLESSGVANEQFFGPGTRLTVL.

The V call is TRBV9, the J call TRBJ2-3, with a tentative D call TRBD2 (6 bases). The CDR3 consists of 14 residues. The V end was cut by 4 bases, the J end by 5 bases, with 14 bases between. Looked up from germline, CDR1 is SGDLS and CDR2 is YYNGEE. The CDR3 nucleotides read TGTGCCAGCAGCCCCGGGACTGGAAAAGATACGCAGTATTTT. Its translation: CASSPGTGKDTQYF. The variable domain in full, completed from reference TRBV9 and TRBJ2-3, reads DSGVTQTPKHLITATGQRVTLRCSPRSGDLSVYWYQQSLDQGLQFLIQYYNGEERAKGNILERFSAQQFPDLHSELNLSSLELGDSALYFCASSPGTGKDTQYFGPGTRLTVL.

This clone was observed at least ten times. The chain recombines TRBV2 with TRBJ1-2; no definite D call. The germline V gene has CDR1 SNHLY and CDR2 FYNNEI. Deletions cut 4 bases from V and 1 base from J, with 7 bases between. The CDR3 runs 13 residues. The CDR3 loop reads CASSGVGNYGYTF. The CDR3 coding sequence is TGTGCCAGCAGTGGAGTTGGTAACTATGGCTACACCTTC.

The chain is built from TRBV6-1 and TRBJ2-7; possibly TRBD2 for D (6 bases). Germline assignment: CDR1 MNHNS and CDR2 SASEGT. With 1 base removed from V and 4 bases from J, the gap between germline ends came to 17 bases. CDR3 length equals 16 residues. CDR3: CASSEVRGQSGYEQYF. CDR3 nucleotides: TGTGCCAGCAGTGAAGTGCGGGGTCAGAGCGGATACGAGCAGTACTTC.

This chain uses TRBV7-3 with TRBJ1-2; TRBD1 is a possible D gene (5 bases). The CDR3 sequence is 15 residues long. Germline values: CDR1 SGHTA, CDR2 FQGTGA. Trimming left V 5 bases short and J 3 bases short, with 16 bases between. DNA of the CDR3: TGTGCCAGCAGCCAACCGACAGACGGCCACTATGGCTACACCTTC. This codes for CASSQPTDGHYGYTF.

This clone appeared a few times. The gene calls are TRBV5-1 and TRBJ1-2; D gene unclear. There are 14 residues in the CDR3. Trimming pared 0 bases from V and 6 bases from J, leaving 12 bases between. CDR1 and CDR2 from the germline V gene are SGHRS and YFSETQ. In DNA, the CDR3 is TGCGCCAGCAGCTTGGGGGAGACCTGGAATGGCTACACCTTC. Translating it yields CASSLGETWNGYTF.

The rearrangement uses TRBV2 and TRBJ1-1; D perhaps matches TRBD1 (5 bases). Germline assignment: CDR1 SNHLY and CDR2 FYNNEI. The CDR3 has 13 amino acids. The V end lost 8 bases, the J end lost 1 base, and 11 bases lay between the germline ends. Here the CDR3 reads CASGGDGNTEAFF. The DNA of the CDR3 is TGTGCCAGCGGAGGGGACGGGAACACTGAAGCTTTCTTT.

The V and J genes are TRBV29-1 and TRBJ1-1; tentatively, D is TRBD1 (6 bases). Trimming removed 0 bases from V and 10 bases from J, with 12 bases in between. Germline-derived CDR1 and CDR2 are SQVTM and ANQGSEA. The length of the CDR3 is 12 residues. CDR3 sequence: CSVEDGGARAFF. The CDR3 coding sequence is TGCAGCGTTGAAGATGGGGGGGCGCGAGCTTTCTTT.

This clone was picked up many times. Other DNA sequences in this sample translate to the same CDR3. The genes are TRBV10-2 and TRBJ2-6; perhaps TRBD1 as D (5 bases). The germline V gene has CDR1 WSHSY and CDR2 SAAADI. V lost 3 bases and J 2 bases, leaving 8 bases between the germline ends. The CDR3 runs 15 residues. As DNA, the CDR3 is TGCGCCAGCAGTGAAGGGGTCACTGGGGCCAACGTCCTGACTTTC. It codes for CASSEGVTGANVLTF.

This chain connects TRBV23-1 to TRBJ2-1, with D maybe TRBD2 (6 bases). TRBV23-1 is recorded as an ORF, its role being uncertain. This CDR3 is 13 amino acids long. Between the trimmed V and J ends, which lost 0 bases and 10 bases, there was a span of 10 bases. The CDR3 DNA is TGCGCCAGCAGTCAATCGAGGCTAGCGGAGCAGTTCTTC. This translates into CASSQSRLAEQFF.

The CDR3 loop is CASSEDFSYNEQFF. The CDR3 bases are TGTGCCAGTAGTGAGGATTTCTCCTACAATGAGCAGTTCTTC. The rearrangement links TRBV19 to TRBJ2-1; D uncertain. CDR1 and CDR2 (germline): LNHDA, SQIVND (reference sequence). The CDR3 length is 14 residues. The germline V and J ends were trimmed by 5 bases and 0 bases, with 8 bases remaining between them. The whole variable domain, filled in from reference TRBV19 and TRBJ2-1, reads DGGITQSPKYLFRKEGQNVTLSCEQNLNHDAMYWYRQDPGQGLRLIYYSQIVNDFQKGDIAEGYSVSREKKESFPLTVTSAQKNPTAFYLCASSEDFSYNEQFFGPGTRLTVL.

The chain recombines TRBV4-2 with TRBJ2-5, with 10 bases matching TRBD2. The germline V gene encodes CDR1 LGHNA and CDR2 YNFKEQ. Losses at the gene ends were 4 bases for V and 5 bases for J; bases not matched to a gene: 10. This CDR3 has 16 amino acids. CDR3 nucleotide sequence: TGTGCCAGCAGCCGGGAGAGCGGGGGGGGCCGGGAGACCCAGTACTTC. Translation: CASSRESGGGRETQYF.

The chain carries TRBV7-9 and TRBJ1-6; 7 positions agree with TRBD1. The CDR3 runs 14 residues. In germline, CDR1 is SEHNR, CDR2 FQNEAQ (reference sequence). V shed 5 bases, J shed 7 bases, and the junction held 5 bases outside the gene matches. The CDR3 sequence is CASSPGGENSPLHF. Written as DNA, the CDR3 is TGTGCCAGCAGCCCAGGGGGAGAGAATTCACCCCTCCACTTT.

This clone was picked up one time. The CDR3: CAGQGLNEQYF. The CDR3 DNA follows: TGTGCCGGACAGGGCTTGAATGAGCAGTACTTC. The gene calls are TRBV6-1 and TRBJ2-7; 8 bases match TRBD1. This CDR3 contains 11 residues. V lost 11 bases and J lost 7; bases outside the gene matches: 7. The V gene's germline CDR1 is MNHNS and CDR2 SASEGT.